The following is a TCR beta chain sequence with its context. The source of the sample is a study of early T cells in non-severe SARS-CoV-2 infection. Trimming left V 3 bases short and J 4 bases short, with 13 bases between. The germline CDR1 and CDR2 sequences are SNHLY and FYNNEI. This CDR3 is built from 15 residues. Each CDR3 protein gets one entry after TCRdb re-called the 5' RACE reads with MiXCR. This repertoire shows 50,000 to 60,000 distinct CDR3 sequences, roughly 8.4% found once; its top ten account for 3% to 4%. The TCR comes from an adult who was a healthcare worker with PCR-confirmed SARS-CoV-2 infection or an uninfected control (not recorded which). The sample consisted of whole blood. This sequence joins TRBV2 and TRBJ1-3, with a weak D call TRBD1 (6 bases). The CDR3: CASSEGGTNGNTIYF. The CDR3 nucleotides read TGTGCCAGCAGTGAGGGTGGGACAAACGGAAACACCATATATTTT.